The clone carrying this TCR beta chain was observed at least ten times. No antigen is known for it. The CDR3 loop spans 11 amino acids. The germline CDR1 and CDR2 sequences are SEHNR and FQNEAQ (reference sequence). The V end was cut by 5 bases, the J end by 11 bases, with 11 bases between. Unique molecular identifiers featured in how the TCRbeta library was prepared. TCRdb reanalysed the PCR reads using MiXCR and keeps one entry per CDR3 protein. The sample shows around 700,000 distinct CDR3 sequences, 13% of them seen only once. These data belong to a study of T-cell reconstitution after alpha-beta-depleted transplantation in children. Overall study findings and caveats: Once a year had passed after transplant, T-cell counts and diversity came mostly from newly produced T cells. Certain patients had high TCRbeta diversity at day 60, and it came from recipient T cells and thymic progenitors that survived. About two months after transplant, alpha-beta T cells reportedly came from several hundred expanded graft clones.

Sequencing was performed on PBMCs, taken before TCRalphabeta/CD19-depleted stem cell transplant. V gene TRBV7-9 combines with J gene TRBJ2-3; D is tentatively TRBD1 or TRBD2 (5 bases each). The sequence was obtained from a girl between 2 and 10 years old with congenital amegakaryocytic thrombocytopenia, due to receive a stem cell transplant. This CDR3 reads CASSSPGRQYF. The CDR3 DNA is TGTGCCAGCAGCAGTCCAGGGAGGCAGTATTTT. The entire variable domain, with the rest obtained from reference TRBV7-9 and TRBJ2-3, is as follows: DTGVSQNPRHKITKRGQNVTFRCDPISEHNRLYWYRQTLGQGPEFLTYFQNEAQLEKSRLLSDRFSAERPKGSFSTLEIQRTEQGDSAMYLCASSSPGRQYFGPGTRLTVL.